This TCR beta chain was captured in a study of spatial heterogeneity in lung cancer. The presence of a unique molecular identifier marked each TCR cDNA molecule. TCRdb called the 5' RACE reads again in MiXCR, with one record for every CDR3 protein. The table has 25,000 to 30,000 distinct CDR3 sequences, roughly 6% seen once. In its sample, this clonotype was seen many times. The time point was: blood at routine non-recurrence follow-up after resection. Unsorted whole RNA of tumor, nontumor lung or frozen PBMC was sequenced. The ends were cut back, 5 bases at V and 1 base at J, with 11 bases in the middle. The CDR3 runs to 14 residues. Germline values: CDR1 KGHSH, CDR2 LQKENI.

The receptor was isolated from a male donor with early-stage non-small cell lung cancer. The input for sequencing was PBMCs, taken at follow-up. The chain combines TRBV18 with TRBJ1-1; D remains unclear. CDR3 sequence (DNA): TGTGCCAGCTCAGAATATGCCGGGAACACTGAAGCTTTCTTT. This sequence encodes CASSEYAGNTEAFF.